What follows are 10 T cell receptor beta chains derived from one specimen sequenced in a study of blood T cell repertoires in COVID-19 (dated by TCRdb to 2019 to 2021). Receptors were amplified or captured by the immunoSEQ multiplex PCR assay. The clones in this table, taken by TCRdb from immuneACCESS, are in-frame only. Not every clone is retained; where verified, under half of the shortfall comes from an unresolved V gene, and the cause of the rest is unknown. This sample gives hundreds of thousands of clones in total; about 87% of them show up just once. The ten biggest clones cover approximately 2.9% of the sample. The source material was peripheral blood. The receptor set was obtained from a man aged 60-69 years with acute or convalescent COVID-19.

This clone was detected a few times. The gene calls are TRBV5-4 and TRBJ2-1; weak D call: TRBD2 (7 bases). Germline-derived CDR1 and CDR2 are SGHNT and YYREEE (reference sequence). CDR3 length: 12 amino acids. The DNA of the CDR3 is TGTGCGGGGGGGCAGGCCTACAATGAGCAGTTCTTC. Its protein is CAGGQAYNEQFF.

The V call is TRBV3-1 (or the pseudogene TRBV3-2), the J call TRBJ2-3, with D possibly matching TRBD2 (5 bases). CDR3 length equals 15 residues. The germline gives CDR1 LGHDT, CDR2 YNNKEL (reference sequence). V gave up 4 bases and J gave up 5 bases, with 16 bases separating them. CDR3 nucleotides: TGTGCCAGCAGCCCAGGTGCTAGCTTGGTAGATACGCAGTATTTT. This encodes CASSPGASLVDTQYF.

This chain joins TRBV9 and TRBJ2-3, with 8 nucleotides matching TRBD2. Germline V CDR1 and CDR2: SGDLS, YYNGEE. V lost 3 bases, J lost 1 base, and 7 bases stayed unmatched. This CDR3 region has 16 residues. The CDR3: CASSAGGGSGTDTQYF. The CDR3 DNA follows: TGTGCCAGCAGCGCCGGGGGGGGCTCAGGCACAGATACGCAGTATTTT.

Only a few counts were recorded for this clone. The CDR3 sequence: CASSTLASGGAHEQFF. The CDR3 DNA reads TGTGCCAGCAGCACCTTGGCTAGCGGGGGAGCCCATGAGCAGTTCTTC. The chain carries TRBV27 and TRBJ2-1, with 10 bases that match TRBD2. V gave up 6 bases and J gave up 8 bases; unmatched junction bases: 13. The CDR3 has 16 residues. CDR1 and CDR2 (germline): MNHEY, SMNVEV (reference sequence).

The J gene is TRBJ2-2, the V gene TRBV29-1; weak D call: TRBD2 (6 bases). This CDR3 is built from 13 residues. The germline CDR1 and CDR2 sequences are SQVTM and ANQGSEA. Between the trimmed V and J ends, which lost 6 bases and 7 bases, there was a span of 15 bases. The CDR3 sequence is CSVGGAGFGELFF. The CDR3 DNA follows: TGCAGCGTGGGAGGTGCGGGATTCGGGGAGCTGTTTTTT.

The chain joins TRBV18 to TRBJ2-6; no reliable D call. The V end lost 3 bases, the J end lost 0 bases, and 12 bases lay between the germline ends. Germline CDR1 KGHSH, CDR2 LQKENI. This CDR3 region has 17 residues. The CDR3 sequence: CASSPSFRSSGANVLTF. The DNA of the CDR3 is TGTGCCAGCTCACCGTCATTTCGGAGCTCTGGGGCCAACGTCCTGACTTTC. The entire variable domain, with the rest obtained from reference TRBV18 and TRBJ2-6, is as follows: NAGVMQNPRHLVRRRGQEARLRCSPMKGHSHVYWYRQLPEEGLKFMVYLQKENIIDESGMPKERFSAEFPKEGPSILRIQQVVRGDSAAYFCASSPSFRSSGANVLTFGAGSRLTVL.

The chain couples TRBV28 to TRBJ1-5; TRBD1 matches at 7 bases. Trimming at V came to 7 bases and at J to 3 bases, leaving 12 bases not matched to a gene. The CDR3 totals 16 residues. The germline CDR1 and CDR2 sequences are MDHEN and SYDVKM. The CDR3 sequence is CASTVRRGGYNQPQHF. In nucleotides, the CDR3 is TGTGCCAGCACTGTGAGGAGAGGGGGCTACAATCAGCCCCAGCATTTT.

CDR3 sequence reads: CAISTSGGGIDTQYF. DNA for the CDR3: TGTGCCATCAGTACTAGCGGGGGGGGTATAGATACGCAGTATTTT. V usage is TRBV10-3 and J usage is TRBJ2-3; the match to TRBD2 covers 13 bases. This CDR3 has 15 amino acids. Trimming removed 5 bases from V and 5 bases from J; junction bases left unmatched: 4. The germline V gene encodes CDR1 ENHRY and CDR2 SYGVKD.

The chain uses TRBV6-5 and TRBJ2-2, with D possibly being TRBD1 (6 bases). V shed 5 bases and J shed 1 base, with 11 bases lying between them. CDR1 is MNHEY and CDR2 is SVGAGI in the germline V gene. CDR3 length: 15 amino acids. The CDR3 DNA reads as TGTGCCAGCAGTCCTGTAGGGGGGAACACCGGGGAGCTGTTTTTT. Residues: CASSPVGGNTGELFF.

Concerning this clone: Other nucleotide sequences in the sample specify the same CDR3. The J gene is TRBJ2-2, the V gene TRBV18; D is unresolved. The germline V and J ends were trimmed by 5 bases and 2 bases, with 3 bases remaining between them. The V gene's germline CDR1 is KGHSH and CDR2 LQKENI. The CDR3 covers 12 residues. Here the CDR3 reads CASSSNTGELFF. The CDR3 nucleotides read TGTGCCAGCTCATCAAACACCGGGGAGCTGTTTTTT.